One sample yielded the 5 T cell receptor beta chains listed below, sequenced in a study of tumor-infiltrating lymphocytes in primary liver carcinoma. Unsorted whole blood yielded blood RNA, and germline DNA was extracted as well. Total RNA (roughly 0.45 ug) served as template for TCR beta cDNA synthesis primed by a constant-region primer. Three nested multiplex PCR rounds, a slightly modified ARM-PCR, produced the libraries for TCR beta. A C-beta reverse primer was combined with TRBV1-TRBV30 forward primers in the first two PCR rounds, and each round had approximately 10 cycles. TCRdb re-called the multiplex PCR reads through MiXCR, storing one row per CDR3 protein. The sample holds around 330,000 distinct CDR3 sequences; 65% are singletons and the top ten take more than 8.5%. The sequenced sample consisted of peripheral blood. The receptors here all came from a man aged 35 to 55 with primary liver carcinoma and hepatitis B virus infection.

The CDR3 is CSFPRDRRMNTEAFF. CDR3 bases: TGCAGCTTCCCCAGGGACAGGCGCATGAACACTGAAGCTTTCTTT. The chain has TRBV29-1 and TRBJ1-1, with 8 bases that match TRBD1. The CDR3 sequence is 15 residues long. Germline trimming cut 8 bases from V and 0 bases from J; bases unmatched to any gene: 11. CDR1 is SQVTM and CDR2 is ANQGSEA in the germline V gene.

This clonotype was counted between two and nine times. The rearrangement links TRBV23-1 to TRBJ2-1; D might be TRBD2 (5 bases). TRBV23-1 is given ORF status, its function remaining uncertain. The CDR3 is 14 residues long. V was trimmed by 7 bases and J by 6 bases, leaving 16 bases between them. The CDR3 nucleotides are TGCGCCAGCACCCTCCTACTAGGATCCAATGAGCAGTTCTTC. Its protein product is CASTLLLGSNEQFF.

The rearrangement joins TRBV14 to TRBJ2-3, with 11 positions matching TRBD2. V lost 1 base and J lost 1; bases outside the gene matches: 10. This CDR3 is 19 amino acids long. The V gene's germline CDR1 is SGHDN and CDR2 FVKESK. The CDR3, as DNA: TGTGCCAGCAGCCAAGGTCAGGCTAGCGGGAGGTTCCGCACAGATACGCAGTATTTT. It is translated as CASSQGQASGRFRTDTQYF.

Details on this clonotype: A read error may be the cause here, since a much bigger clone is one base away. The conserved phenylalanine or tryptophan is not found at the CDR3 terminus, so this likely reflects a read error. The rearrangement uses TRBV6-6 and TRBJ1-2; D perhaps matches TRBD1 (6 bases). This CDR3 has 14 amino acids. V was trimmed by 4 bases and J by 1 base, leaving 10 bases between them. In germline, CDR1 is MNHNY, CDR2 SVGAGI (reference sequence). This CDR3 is CASSFPDSNYGYTS. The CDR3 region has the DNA TGTGCCAGCAGTTTCCCGGACAGTAACTATGGCTACACCTCC.

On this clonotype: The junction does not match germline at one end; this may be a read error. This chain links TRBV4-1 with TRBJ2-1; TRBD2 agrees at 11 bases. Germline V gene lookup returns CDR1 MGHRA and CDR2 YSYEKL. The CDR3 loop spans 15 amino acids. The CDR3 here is CTSSREGLAVNEQSF. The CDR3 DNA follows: TGCACCAGCAGCCGCGAGGGACTAGCGGTGAATGAGCAGTCCTTC.